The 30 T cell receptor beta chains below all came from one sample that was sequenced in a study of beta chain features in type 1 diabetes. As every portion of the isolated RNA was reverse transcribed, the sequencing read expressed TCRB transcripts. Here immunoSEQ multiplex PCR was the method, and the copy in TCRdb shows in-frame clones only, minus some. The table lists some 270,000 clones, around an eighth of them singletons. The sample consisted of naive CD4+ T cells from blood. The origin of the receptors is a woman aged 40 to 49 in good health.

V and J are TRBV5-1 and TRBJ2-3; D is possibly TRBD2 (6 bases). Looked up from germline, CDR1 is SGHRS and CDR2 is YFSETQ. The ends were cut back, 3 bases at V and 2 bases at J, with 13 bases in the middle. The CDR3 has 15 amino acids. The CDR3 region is CASSWAGLLTDTQYF. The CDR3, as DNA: TGCGCCAGCAGCTGGGCGGGACTCCTCACAGATACGCAGTATTTT. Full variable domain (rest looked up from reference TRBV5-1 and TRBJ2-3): KAGVTQTPRYLIKTRGQQVTLSCSPISGHRSVSWYQQTPGQGLQFLFEYFSETQRNKGNFPGRFSGRQFSNSRSEMNVSTLELGDSALYLCASSWAGLLTDTQYFGPGTRLTVL.

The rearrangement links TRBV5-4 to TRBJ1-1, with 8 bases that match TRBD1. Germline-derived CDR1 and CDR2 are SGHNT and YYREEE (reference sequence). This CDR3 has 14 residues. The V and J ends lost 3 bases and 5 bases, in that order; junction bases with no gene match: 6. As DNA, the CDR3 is TGTGCCAGCAGCTCCTCGCGGACAGGGACTGAAGCTTTCTTT. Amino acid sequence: CASSSSRTGTEAFF.

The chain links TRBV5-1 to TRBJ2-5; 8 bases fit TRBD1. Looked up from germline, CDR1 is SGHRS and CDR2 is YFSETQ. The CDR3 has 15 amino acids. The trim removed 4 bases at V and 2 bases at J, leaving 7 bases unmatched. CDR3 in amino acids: CASSIGTGFQETQYF. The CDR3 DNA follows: TGCGCCAGCAGCATCGGGACAGGTTTTCAAGAGACCCAGTACTTC. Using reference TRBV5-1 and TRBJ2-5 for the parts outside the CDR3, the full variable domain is KAGVTQTPRYLIKTRGQQVTLSCSPISGHRSVSWYQQTPGQGLQFLFEYFSETQRNKGNFPGRFSGRQFSNSRSEMNVSTLELGDSALYLCASSIGTGFQETQYFGPGTRLLVL.

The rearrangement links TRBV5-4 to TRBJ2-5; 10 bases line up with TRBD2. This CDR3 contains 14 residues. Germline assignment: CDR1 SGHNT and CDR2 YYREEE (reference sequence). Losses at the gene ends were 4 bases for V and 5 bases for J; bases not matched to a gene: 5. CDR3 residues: CASSVPGLAETQYF. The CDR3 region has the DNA TGTGCCAGCAGCGTACCGGGACTAGCGGAGACCCAGTACTTC.

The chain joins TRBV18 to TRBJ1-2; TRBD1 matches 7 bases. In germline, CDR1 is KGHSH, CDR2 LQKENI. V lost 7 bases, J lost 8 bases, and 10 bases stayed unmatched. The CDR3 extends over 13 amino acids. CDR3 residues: CASWRDSRGGYTF. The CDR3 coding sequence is TGTGCCAGCTGGAGGGACAGCCGAGGCGGCTACACCTTC.

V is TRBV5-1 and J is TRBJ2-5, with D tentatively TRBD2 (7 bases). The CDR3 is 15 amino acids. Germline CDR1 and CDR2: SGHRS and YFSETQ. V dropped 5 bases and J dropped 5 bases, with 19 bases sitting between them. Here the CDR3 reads CASRQRGGAEETQYF. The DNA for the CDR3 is TGCGCCAGCAGACAAAGAGGGGGGGCTGAGGAGACCCAGTACTTC.

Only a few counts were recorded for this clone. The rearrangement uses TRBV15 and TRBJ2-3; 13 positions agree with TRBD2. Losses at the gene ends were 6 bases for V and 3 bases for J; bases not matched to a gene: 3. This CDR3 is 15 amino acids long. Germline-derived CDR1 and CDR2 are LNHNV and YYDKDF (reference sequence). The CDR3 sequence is CATRTGLAGTDTQYF. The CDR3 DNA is TGTGCCACCAGGACGGGACTAGCGGGGACAGATACGCAGTATTTT. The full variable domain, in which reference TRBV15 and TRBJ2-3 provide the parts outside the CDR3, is DAMVIQNPRYQVTQFGKPVTLSCSQTLNHNVMYWYQQKSSQAPKLLFHYYDKDFNNEADTPDNFQSRRPNTSFCFLDIRSPGLGDTAMYLCATRTGLAGTDTQYFGPGTRLTVL.

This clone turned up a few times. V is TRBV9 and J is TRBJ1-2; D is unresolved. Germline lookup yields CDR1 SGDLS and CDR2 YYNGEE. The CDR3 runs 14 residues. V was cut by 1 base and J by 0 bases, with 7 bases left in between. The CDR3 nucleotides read TGTGCCAGCAGCGTAATCACTTCTAACTATGGCTACACCTTC. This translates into CASSVITSNYGYTF.

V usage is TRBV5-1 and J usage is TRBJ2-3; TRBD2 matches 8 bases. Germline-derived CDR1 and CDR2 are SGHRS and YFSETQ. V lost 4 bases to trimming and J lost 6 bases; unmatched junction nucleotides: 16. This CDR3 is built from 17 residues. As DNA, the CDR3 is TGCGCCAGCAGCCCCCAATCGAGGTCCAGCGGGGGCGATACGCAGTATTTT. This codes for CASSPQSRSSGGDTQYF.

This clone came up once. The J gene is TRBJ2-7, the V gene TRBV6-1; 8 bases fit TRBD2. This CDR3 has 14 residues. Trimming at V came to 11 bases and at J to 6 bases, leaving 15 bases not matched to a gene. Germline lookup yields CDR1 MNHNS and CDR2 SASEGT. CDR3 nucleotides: TGTGCCTGCCAGCGGGGGCCAGGGCTCGGCGAGCAGTACTTC. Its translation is CACQRGPGLGEQYF.

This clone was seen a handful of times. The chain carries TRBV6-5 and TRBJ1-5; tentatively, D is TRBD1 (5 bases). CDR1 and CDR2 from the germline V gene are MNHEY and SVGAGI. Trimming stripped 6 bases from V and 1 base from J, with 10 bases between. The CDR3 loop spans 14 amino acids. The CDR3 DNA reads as TGTGCCAGCAGCGAATCAGGGAGCAATCAGCCCCAGCATTTT. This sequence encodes CASSESGSNQPQHF.

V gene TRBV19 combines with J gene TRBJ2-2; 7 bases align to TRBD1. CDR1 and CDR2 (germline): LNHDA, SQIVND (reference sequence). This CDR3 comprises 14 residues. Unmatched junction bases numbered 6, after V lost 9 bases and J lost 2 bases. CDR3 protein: CASWDRVNTGELFF. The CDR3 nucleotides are TGTGCCAGCTGGGACAGAGTCAACACCGGGGAGCTGTTTTTT.

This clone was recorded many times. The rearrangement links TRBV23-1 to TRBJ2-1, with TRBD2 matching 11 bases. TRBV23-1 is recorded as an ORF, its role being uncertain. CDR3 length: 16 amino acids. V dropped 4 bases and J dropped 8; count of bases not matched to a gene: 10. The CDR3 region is CASSLAKGLAVDEQFF. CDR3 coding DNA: TGCGCCAGCAGTCTAGCAAAGGGACTAGCGGTCGATGAGCAGTTCTTC.

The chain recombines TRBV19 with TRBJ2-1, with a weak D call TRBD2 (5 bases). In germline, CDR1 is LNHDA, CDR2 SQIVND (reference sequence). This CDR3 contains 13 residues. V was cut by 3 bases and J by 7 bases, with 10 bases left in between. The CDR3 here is CASSIGNGNEQFF. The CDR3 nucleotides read TGTGCCAGTAGTATCGGGAACGGAAATGAGCAGTTCTTC.

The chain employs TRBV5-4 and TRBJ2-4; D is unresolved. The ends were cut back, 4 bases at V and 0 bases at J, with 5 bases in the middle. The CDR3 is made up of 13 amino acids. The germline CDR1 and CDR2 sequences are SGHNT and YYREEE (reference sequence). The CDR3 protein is CASSGLAKNIQYF. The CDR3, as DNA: TGTGCCAGCAGCGGGCTAGCCAAAAACATTCAGTACTTC. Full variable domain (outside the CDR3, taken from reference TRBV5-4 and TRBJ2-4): ETGVTQSPTHLIKTRGQQVTLRCSSQSGHNTVSWYQQALGQGPQFIFQYYREEENGRGNFPPRFSGLQFPNYSSELNVNALELDDSALYLCASSGLAKNIQYFGAGTRLSVL.

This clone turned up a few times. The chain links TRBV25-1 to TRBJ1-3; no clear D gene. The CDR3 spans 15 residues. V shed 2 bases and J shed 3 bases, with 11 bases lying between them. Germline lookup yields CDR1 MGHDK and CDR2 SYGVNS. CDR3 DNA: TGTGCCAGCAGTGAACCGATATTACTTGGAAACACCATATATTTT. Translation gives CASSEPILLGNTIYF.

The CDR3 DNA reads as TGTGCCCTGGCGACGGAGCATTACGAGCAGTACTTC. Its translation is CALATEHYEQYF. The chain employs TRBV6-5 and TRBJ2-7, with D hard to call. Trimming stripped 11 bases from V and 4 bases from J, with 15 bases between. Germline CDR1 MNHEY, CDR2 SVGAGI. The length of the CDR3 is 12 residues.

CDR3 sequence (DNA): TGTGCCAGCAGCCCTAGCGGGGGTCCCCAAGAGACCCAGTACTTC. Amino acid sequence: CASSPSGGPQETQYF. This chain joins TRBV7-9 and TRBJ2-5; 10 bases map to TRBD2. V trimming: 5 bases; J trimming: 1 base; junction bases outside the gene matches: 4. The CDR3 is made up of 15 amino acids. Germline loops: CDR1 SEHNR, CDR2 FQNEAQ (reference sequence). Looking up the rest from reference TRBV7-9 and TRBJ2-5 gives the full variable domain: DTGVSQNPRHKITKRGQNVTFRCDPISEHNRLYWYRQTLGQGPEFLTYFQNEAQLEKSRLLSDRFSAERPKGSFSTLEIQRTEQGDSAMYLCASSPSGGPQETQYFGPGTRLLVL.

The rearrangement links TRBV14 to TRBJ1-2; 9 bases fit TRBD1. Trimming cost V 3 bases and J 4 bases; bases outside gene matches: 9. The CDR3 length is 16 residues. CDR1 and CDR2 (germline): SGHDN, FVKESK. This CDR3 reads CASSHLYDRGGYGYTF. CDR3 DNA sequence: TGTGCCAGCAGCCACCTCTACGACAGGGGGGGCTATGGCTACACCTTC. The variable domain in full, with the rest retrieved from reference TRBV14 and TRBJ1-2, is EAGVTQFPSHSVIEKGQTVTLRCDPISGHDNLYWYRRVMGKEIKFLLHFVKESKQDESGMPNNRFLAERTGGTYSTLKVQPAELEDSGVYFCASSHLYDRGGYGYTFGSGTRLTVV.

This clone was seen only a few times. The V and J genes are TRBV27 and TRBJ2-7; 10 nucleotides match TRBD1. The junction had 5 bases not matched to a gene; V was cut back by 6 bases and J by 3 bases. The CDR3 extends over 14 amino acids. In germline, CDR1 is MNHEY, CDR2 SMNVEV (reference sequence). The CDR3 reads CASRDRTGGYEQYF. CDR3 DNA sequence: TGTGCCAGCAGGGATCGGACAGGGGGCTACGAGCAGTACTTC.

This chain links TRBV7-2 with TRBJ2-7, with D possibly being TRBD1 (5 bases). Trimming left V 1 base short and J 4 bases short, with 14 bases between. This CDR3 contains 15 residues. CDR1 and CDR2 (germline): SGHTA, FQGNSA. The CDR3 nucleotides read TGTGCCAGCAGCTTAGAGGTGGGGCCGCATTACGAGCAGTACTTC. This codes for CASSLEVGPHYEQYF.

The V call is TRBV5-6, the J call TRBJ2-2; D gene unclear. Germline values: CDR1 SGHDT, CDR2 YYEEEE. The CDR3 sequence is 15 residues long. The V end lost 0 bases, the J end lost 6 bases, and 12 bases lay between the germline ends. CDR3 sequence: CASSLDVLGPGELFF. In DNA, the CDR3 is TGTGCCAGCAGCTTGGACGTCCTCGGTCCCGGGGAGCTGTTTTTT.

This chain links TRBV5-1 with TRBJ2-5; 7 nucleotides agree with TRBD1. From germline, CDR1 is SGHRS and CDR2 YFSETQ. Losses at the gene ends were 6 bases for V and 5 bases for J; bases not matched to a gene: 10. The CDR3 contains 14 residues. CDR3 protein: CASTDRAISETQYF. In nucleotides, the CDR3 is TGCGCCAGCACCGACAGGGCGATTTCGGAGACCCAGTACTTC. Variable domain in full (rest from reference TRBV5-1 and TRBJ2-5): KAGVTQTPRYLIKTRGQQVTLSCSPISGHRSVSWYQQTPGQGLQFLFEYFSETQRNKGNFPGRFSGRQFSNSRSEMNVSTLELGDSALYLCASTDRAISETQYFGPGTRLLVL.

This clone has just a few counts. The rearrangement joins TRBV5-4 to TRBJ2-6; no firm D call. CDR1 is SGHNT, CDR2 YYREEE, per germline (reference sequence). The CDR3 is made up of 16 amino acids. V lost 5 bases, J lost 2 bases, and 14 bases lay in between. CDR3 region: CASSTPSRAGANVLTF. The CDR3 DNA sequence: TGTGCCAGCAGTACCCCCTCCCGGGCTGGGGCCAACGTCCTGACTTTC. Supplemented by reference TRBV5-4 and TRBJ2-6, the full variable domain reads ETGVTQSPTHLIKTRGQQVTLRCSSQSGHNTVSWYQQALGQGPQFIFQYYREEENGRGNFPPRFSGLQFPNYSSELNVNALELDDSALYLCASSTPSRAGANVLTFGAGSRLTVL.

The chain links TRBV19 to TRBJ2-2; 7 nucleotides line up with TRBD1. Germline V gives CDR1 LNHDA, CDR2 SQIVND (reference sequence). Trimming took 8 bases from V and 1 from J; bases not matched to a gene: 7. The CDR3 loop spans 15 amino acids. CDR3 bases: TGTGCCAGTTCGAACAGGGGCAAGAACACCGGGGAGCTGTTTTTT. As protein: CASSNRGKNTGELFF. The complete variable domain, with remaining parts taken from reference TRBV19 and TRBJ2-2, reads DGGITQSPKYLFRKEGQNVTLSCEQNLNHDAMYWYRQDPGQGLRLIYYSQIVNDFQKGDIAEGYSVSREKKESFPLTVTSAQKNPTAFYLCASSNRGKNTGELFFGEGSRLTVL.

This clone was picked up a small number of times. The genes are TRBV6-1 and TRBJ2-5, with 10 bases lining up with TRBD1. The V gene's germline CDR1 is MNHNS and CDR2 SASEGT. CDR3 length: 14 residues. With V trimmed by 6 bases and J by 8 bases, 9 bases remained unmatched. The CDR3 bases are TGTGCCAGCAGCCCGGGACAGGGGCATTCAACCCAGTACTTC. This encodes CASSPGQGHSTQYF.

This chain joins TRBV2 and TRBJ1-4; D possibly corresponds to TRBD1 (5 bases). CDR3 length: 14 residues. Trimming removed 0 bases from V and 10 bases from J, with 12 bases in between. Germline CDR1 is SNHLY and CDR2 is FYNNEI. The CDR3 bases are TGTGCCAGCAGTGAAGCCCTACCCCAGGGAAAACTGTTTTTT. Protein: CASSEALPQGKLFF.

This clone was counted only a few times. CDR3 sequence reads: CASSFNGARETQYF. The CDR3 DNA is TGTGCCAGCAGCTTTAACGGAGCCCGGGAGACCCAGTACTTC. The V call is TRBV11-2, the J call TRBJ2-5; D gene unclear. In germline, CDR1 is SGHAT, CDR2 FQNNGV. CDR3 length: 14 amino acids. Trimming left V 3 bases short and J 5 bases short, with 13 bases between.

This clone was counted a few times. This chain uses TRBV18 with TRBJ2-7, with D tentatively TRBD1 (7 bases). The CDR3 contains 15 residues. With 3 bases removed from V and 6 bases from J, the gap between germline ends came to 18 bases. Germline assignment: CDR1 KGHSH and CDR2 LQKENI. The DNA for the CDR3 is TGTGCCAGCTCACCTCCCCAGGGGGGCATCACCGAGCAGTACTTC. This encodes CASSPPQGGITEQYF.

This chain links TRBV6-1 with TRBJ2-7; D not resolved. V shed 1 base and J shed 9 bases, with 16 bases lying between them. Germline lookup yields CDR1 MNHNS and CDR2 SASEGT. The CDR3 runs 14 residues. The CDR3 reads CASSEDARSGWQYF. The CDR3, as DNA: TGTGCCAGCAGTGAAGACGCCAGATCGGGTTGGCAGTACTTC.